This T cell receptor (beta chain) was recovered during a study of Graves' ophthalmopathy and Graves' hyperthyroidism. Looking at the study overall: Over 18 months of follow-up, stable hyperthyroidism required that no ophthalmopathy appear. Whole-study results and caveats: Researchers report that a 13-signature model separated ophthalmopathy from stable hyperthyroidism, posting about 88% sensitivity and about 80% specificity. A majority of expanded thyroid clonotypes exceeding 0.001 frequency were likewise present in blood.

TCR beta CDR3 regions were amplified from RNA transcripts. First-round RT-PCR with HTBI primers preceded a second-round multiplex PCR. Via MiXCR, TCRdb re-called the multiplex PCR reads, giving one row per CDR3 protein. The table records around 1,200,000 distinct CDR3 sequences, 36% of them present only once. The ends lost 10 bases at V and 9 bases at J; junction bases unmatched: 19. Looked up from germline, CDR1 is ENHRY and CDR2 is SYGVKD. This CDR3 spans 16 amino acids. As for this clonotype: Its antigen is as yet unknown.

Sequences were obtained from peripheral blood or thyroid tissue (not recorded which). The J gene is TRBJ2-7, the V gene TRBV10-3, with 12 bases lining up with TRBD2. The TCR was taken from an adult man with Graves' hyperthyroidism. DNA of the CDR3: TGTGCCAGCAGCTTCGGACTAGCGGGGAAAAGTTCTAGGCAGTACTTC. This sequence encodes CASSFGLAGKSSRQYF.